These 14 T cell receptor beta chains originate from one sample sequenced in a study of T cells after yellow fever vaccination. TCRdb itself ran the 5' RACE reads through MiXCR, one entry per CDR3 protein. The sample shows hundreds of thousands of distinct CDR3 sequences, roughly an eighth of them seen only once. Sequenced material: PBMCs, taken on the day of the yellow fever booster vaccination. These receptors originate from a man aged 25 to 45 who received the YFV17D yellow fever vaccine.

The table lists this clonotype with a few counts. The chain carries TRBV18 and TRBJ2-7; 10 bases are a match to TRBD1. In germline, CDR1 is KGHSH, CDR2 LQKENI. The V segment lost 2 bases and the J segment 6 bases; nucleotides outside the gene matches: 4. The CDR3 covers 14 residues. DNA of the CDR3: TGTGCCAGCTCACCAACTGACAGGGGGCTCGAGCAGTACTTC. It encodes CASSPTDRGLEQYF.

In its sample, this clonotype was seen a few times. The DNA of the CDR3 is TGCAGTGCTCTCACGGGGTTTGCTGAGCAGTTCTTC. Translation gives CSALTGFAEQFF. J is TRBJ2-1 and V is TRBV20-1; a possible D gene is TRBD2 (5 bases). Germline assignment: CDR1 DFQATT and CDR2 SNEGSKA (reference sequence). V was pared by 5 bases and J by 9 bases, with 14 bases between. The CDR3 sequence is 12 residues long.

This chain joins TRBV29-1 and TRBJ2-7; 8 bases are shared with TRBD2. Unmatched junction bases numbered 7, after V lost 6 bases and J lost 3 bases. This CDR3 comprises 13 residues. Germline CDR1 SQVTM, CDR2 ANQGSEA. The chain's CDR3 is CSVLSGSGYEQYF. The CDR3 DNA sequence: TGCAGCGTCCTCAGCGGGAGCGGCTACGAGCAGTACTTC.

The gene calls are TRBV5-1 and TRBJ1-4; D remains unclear. The CDR3 is 13 amino acids. Trimming pared 7 bases from V and 0 bases from J, leaving 7 bases between. Germline CDR1 reads SGHRS; CDR2 reads YFSETQ. CDR3 sequence reads: CASGRSTNEKLFF. CDR3 nucleotide sequence: TGCGCCAGCGGCCGGTCAACTAATGAAAAACTGTTTTTT.

J is TRBJ1-6 and V is TRBV7-9, with D unclear. The V gene's germline CDR1 is SEHNR and CDR2 FQNEAQ (reference sequence). The V end was cut by 1 base, the J end by 8 bases, with 9 bases between. The CDR3 loop spans 14 amino acids. The CDR3 bases are TGTGCCAGCAGCTTAGGTATCTTAGATTCACCCCTCCACTTT. It specifies CASSLGILDSPLHF.

The chain uses TRBV20-1 and TRBJ2-1; D is undetermined. Germline loops: CDR1 DFQATT, CDR2 SNEGSKA (reference sequence). The CDR3 is made up of 11 amino acids. The V end lost 7 bases, the J end lost 8 bases, and 12 bases lay between the germline ends. The CDR3 protein is CSVNVVDEQFF. The CDR3 bases are TGCAGTGTTAATGTAGTGGATGAGCAGTTCTTC.

This clonotype was found a few times. The gene calls are TRBV6-1 and TRBJ2-7, with 11 bases fitting TRBD2. The CDR3 length is 15 residues. Germline loops: CDR1 MNHNS, CDR2 SASEGT. With V trimmed by 8 bases and J by 4 bases, 10 bases remained unmatched. CDR3 bases: TGTGCCAGCGGGGCTGGGACTAGCGGAGTGTACGAGCAGTACTTC. Residues: CASGAGTSGVYEQYF.

The CDR3 protein is CASTENNQETQYF. The CDR3 region has the DNA TGTGCCAGCACGGAGAACAACCAAGAGACCCAGTACTTC. The gene calls are TRBV6-1 and TRBJ2-5; no firm D call. Trimming removed 7 bases at V and 0 bases at J, with 9 bases between. This CDR3 region has 13 residues. From germline, CDR1 is MNHNS and CDR2 SASEGT.

This clonotype was recorded at least ten times. V usage is TRBV7-2 and J usage is TRBJ2-1; D call uncertain. Trimming took off 2 bases at V and 9 bases at J, with 5 bases between the two ends. Germline loops: CDR1 SGHTA, CDR2 FQGNSA. CDR3 length: 11 residues. The CDR3 DNA reads TGTGCCAGCAGCTTATCGGGTGAGCAGTTCTTC. This sequence encodes CASSLSGEQFF.

This clonotype was found many times. The V gene is TRBV10-3, the J gene TRBJ2-5; D ambiguous. Trimming removed 6 bases from V and 5 bases from J, with 16 bases in between. The CDR3 loop spans 14 amino acids. The germline V gene encodes CDR1 ENHRY and CDR2 SYGVKD. CDR3 DNA sequence: TGTGCCATCAGGGAGACATCTGAGTGGGAGACCCAGTACTTC. This gives the protein CAIRETSEWETQYF.

The gene calls are TRBV14 and TRBJ1-2, with D possibly matching TRBD1 (6 bases). CDR1 is SGHDN, CDR2 FVKESK, per germline. CDR3 length: 14 residues. Between the trimmed V and J ends, which lost 0 bases and 4 bases, there was a span of 9 bases. The DNA for the CDR3 is TGTGCCAGCAGCCAAGATTGGGGGGCCTATGGCTACACCTTC. Translation: CASSQDWGAYGYTF.

The chain uses TRBV11-2 and TRBJ2-3; D is undetermined. Trimming pared 7 bases from V and 5 bases from J, leaving 16 bases between. Per germline, CDR1 SGHAT and CDR2 FQNNGV. This CDR3 is built from 14 residues. The CDR3 sequence: CASTPGVLEDTQYF. CDR3 nucleotides: TGTGCCAGCACGCCGGGCGTGCTTGAAGATACGCAGTATTTT.

The chain links TRBV7-2 to TRBJ2-3, with TRBD2 matching 7 bases. V trimming: 1 base; J trimming: 7 bases; junction bases outside the gene matches: 5. Germline CDR1 SGHTA, CDR2 FQGNSA. CDR3 size: 14 residues. The CDR3, as DNA: TGTGCCAGCAGCTTAGGCTGGGGGGGAAATACGCAGTATTTT. Amino acid sequence: CASSLGWGGNTQYF.

The V gene is TRBV23-1, the J gene TRBJ2-7, with D uncertain. TRBV23-1 is flagged as an ORF with uncertain function. The CDR3 is 12 residues long. Trimming took 10 bases from V and 5 from J, leaving 15 bases between them. CDR3 amino acids: CATQSPPHEQYF. The CDR3 DNA is TGCGCCACCCAAAGCCCACCTCACGAGCAGTACTTC.